This note documents a single TCR beta chain sequence. No cognate antigen has been identified for it. No much larger clonotype is one base removed from it; base qualities were not supplied. V is clipped by 6 bases and J by 4 bases, and the sequence between their germline boundaries is 16 bases long. The CDR3, from cysteine to phenylalanine, totals 14 residues. Here the CDR3 DNA is all that survives: 42 bases in frame from base 1. Via the germline V gene, CDR1 is KGHSH and CDR2 LQKENI. The data are from a study of cytomegalovirus exposure and HLA in healthy donors (dated by TCRdb to 2016 to 2017). Study-wide context: According to a later analysis, one platform produced both the roughly 130 validation repertoires and the 670 or so repertoires of the first cohort. The study aimed to test whether signatures of past pathogen exposure could be identified by cataloging public T cell receptors. Along with the roughly 700-subject first cohort, a separate validation cohort of over a hundred different subjects was used. To predict cytomegalovirus infection status, the study combined high-throughput TCR immunosequencing, statistical association of individual TCRs with disease status, and machine learning. Overall results and qualifications from the work: A later analysis found that TCRs clustered in the first cohort also tended to co-occur in the 120 validation repertoires, with approximately 94% of cluster scores above 0. The validation cohort had no HLA typing available for a later analysis, so co-occurrence within that cohort was assessed over all 110 or so repertoires. The study listed approximately 160 TCR beta chains as associated with cytomegalovirus. It was suggested by the authors that the approach could potentially be generalized to other disease states and immunological phenotypes. Across donors, most TCR sequences were observed very rarely, whereas some public TCRs were present in many individuals. In vitro tests confirmed that a few of the cytomegalovirus-associated TCR beta chains recognize cytomegalovirus antigens. The classifier was reported to diagnose cytomegalovirus status with high specificity and sensitivity in both the original and validation cohorts.

The donors were included in the validation cohort of around 120 subjects, a group kept apart from the roughly 670-subject first cohort. Libraries were constructed by the immunoSEQ multiplex PCR assay. The authors' analysis ran thus. To diagnose cytomegalovirus status from the catalog of TCR beta chain sequences, a statistical classification framework was built. The clones in this table, taken by TCRdb from immuneACCESS, are in-frame only. Not every clone is retained; where verified, under half of the shortfall comes from an unresolved V gene, and the cause of the rest is unknown. Clone size and V and J calls were adopted from that table, with D and trimming inferred from the DNA. The sample table shows roughly 150,000 clones, and 88% are seen once. Just under 3% of the sample is in the top ten clones.

The sequence is built from TRBV18 and TRBJ2-7; perhaps TRBD1 is the D gene, with 6 bases matching. The sequencing sample was made of PBMCs. The sequence derives from a man aged 18 to 29 in good health and CMV-seronegative. The CDR3 reads CASSPGTHTYEQYF. The nucleotide sequence reads as follows: TGTGCCAGCTCCCCCGGGACACACACTTACGAGCAGTACTTC.